The TCR beta chain described here comes from a study of tumour-infiltrating T cells in Burkitt lymphoma. Measured with immunoSEQ multiplex PCR; TCRdb has only the in-frame clones, and not every one. This table holds roughly 5,000 clones, around 13% found once. This clone turned up a few times. The specimen was tumor tissue. This TCR was recovered from a human donor with Burkitt lymphoma.

CDR3 sequence reads: CASSPPRGPQHF. The DNA of the CDR3 is TGTGCCAGCAGTCCCCCTAGGGGGCCCCAGCATTTT. V usage is TRBV28 and J usage is TRBJ1-5, with D perhaps matching TRBD1 (5 bases). Germline CDR1 is MDHEN and CDR2 is SYDVKM. The CDR3 totals 12 residues. Trimming shortened V by 5 bases and J by 9 bases, and 11 bases separated the two germline ends.